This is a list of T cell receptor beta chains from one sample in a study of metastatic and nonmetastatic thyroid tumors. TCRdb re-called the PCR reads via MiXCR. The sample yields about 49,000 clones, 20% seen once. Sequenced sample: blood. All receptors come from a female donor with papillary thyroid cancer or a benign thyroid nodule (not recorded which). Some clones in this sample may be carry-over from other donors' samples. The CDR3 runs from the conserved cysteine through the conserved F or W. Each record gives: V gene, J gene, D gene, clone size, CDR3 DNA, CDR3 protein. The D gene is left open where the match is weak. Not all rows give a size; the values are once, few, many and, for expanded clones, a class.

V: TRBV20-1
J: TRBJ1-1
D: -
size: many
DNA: TGCAGTGCTAGAGTTTCACCCCCCAAGAACACTGAAGCTTTCTTT
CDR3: CSARVSPPKNTEAFF

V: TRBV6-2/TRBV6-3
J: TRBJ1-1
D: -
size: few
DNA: TGTGCCAGCAGTTACTCCAGGGGAGGTAACACTGAAGATTTCTTT
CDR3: CASSYSRGGNTEDFF

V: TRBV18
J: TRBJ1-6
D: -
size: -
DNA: TGTGCGAGCTCACCAAACAAAAGCTCCTATAATACACCCCTCCACTTT
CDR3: CASSPNKSSYNTPLHF

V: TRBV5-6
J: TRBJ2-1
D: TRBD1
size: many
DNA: TGTGCCAGCAGCTTGGTAGGGTGGGACAGGGATTACAATGAGCAGTTCTTC
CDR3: CASSLVGWDRDYNEQFF

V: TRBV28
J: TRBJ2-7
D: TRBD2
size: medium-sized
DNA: TGTGCCACAACCAGTGGAAGCGGGGCAACGAGGGGCGAGCAGTACTTC
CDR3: CATTSGSGATRGEQYF

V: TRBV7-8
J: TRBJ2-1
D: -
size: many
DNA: TGTGCCAGCAGCCTCTGGGGACGGCACAATGAGCAGTTCTTC
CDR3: CASSLWGRHNEQFF

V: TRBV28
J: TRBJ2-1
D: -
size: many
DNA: TGTGCCAGCAGTTCCCTCGGCGGAAGCTCCTACAATGAGCAGTTCTTC
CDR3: CASSSLGGSSYNEQFF

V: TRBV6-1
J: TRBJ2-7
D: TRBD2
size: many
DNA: TGTGCCAGCAGTTATAGGGATAGCGGGAGGTACGAGCAGTACTTC
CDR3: CASSYRDSGRYEQYF

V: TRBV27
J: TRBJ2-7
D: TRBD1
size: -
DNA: TGTGCCAGCAACCTCATTGGGACAGGAGGACTGGGGGAGCAGTACTTC
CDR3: CASNLIGTGGLGEQYF

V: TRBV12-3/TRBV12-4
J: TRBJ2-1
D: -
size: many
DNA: TGTGCCAGCGCTAGTCTAGGGTTCTACAATGAGCAGTTCTTC
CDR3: CASASLGFYNEQFF

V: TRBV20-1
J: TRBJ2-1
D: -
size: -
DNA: TGCAGTGCTAGTGGAGTGGGGTATGAGCAGTTCTTC
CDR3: CSASGVGYEQFF

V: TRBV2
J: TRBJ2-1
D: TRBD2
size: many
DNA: TGTGCCACCGAGTCGGGACTAGCGGAGAATGAGCAGTTCTTC
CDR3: CATESGLAENEQFF

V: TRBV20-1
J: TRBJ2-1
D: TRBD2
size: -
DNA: TGCAGTTCTAGCGCGCGGGAGGTTCTCTACAATGAGCAGTTCTTC
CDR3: CSSSAREVLYNEQFF

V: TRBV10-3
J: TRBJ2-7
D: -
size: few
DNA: TGTGCCATCAGTGAGTCGACCAGGACCTACGAGCAGTACTTC
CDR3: CAISESTRTYEQYF

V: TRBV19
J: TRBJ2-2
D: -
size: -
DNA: TGTGCCAGTAGTCCCCTCCGGGCCGCGAACACCGGGGAGCTGTTTTTT
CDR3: CASSPLRAANTGELFF

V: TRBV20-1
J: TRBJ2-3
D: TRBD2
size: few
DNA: TGCAGTGCCCCCATAGGGGCGGGGGGGCAAGATACGCAGTATTTT
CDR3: CSAPIGAGGQDTQYF

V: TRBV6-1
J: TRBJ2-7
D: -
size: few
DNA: TGTGCCAGCATAGGAGGGAGTCTAGACGAGCAGTACTTC
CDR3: CASIGGSLDEQYF

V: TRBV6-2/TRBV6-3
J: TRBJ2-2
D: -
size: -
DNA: TGTGCCAGCAGTTATACGACAGGAGTCCACACCGGGGAGCTGTTTTTT
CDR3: CASSYTTGVHTGELFF

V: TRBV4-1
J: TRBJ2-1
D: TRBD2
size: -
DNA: TGCGCCAGCAGCCACTCAAGACTAGCGGTGATCTACAATGAGCAGTTCTTC
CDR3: CASSHSRLAVIYNEQFF

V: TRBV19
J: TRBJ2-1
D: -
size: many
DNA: TGTGCCAGTAGTACGACTTACAATGAGCAGTTCTTC
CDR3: CASSTTYNEQFF

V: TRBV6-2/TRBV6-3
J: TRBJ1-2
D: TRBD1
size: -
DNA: TGTGCCAGTATCCCCGCCGGACAGGCGATCCTCTATGGCTACACCTTC
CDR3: CASIPAGQAILYGYTF

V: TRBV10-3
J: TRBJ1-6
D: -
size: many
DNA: TGTGCCATCAGTGACCTCGATAGTGGTTCACCCCTCCACTTT
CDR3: CAISDLDSGSPLHF

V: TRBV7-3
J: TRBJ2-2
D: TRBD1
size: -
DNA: TGTGTCAGCAGCTTACAGGGGTCGTCGAACACCGGGGAGCTGTTTTTT
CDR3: CVSSLQGSSNTGELFF

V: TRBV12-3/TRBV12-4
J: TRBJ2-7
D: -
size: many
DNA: TGTGCCAGCAGTTTAACCACCTACGAGCGGTACTTC
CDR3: CASSLTTYERYF

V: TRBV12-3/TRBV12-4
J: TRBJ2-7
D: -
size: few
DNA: TGTGCCAGCAGTTTAAGCGGGCTCTCCTACGAGCAGTACTTC
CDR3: CASSLSGLSYEQYF

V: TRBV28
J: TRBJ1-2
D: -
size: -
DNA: TGTGCCAGCAGTTTAGCAGGGAGGTATGGCTACACCTTC
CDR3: CASSLAGRYGYTF

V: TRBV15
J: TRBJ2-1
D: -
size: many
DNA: TGTGCCACCAGCATTGACGGGGGAGACAATGAGCAGTTCTTC
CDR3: CATSIDGGDNEQFF

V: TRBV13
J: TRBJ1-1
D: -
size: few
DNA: TGTGCCAGCAGGTCCCCCGGGAATGTCACTGAAGCTTTCTTT
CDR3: CASRSPGNVTEAFF

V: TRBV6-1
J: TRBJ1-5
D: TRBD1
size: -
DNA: TGTGCCAGCAGCAAAGGACAGGGCGGCAATCAGGCCCATCATTTT
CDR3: CASSKGQGGNQAHHF

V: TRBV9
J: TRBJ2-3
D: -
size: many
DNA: TGTGCCAGCAGCGCAAACCGGGGAGGTGGCACAGATACGCAGTATTTT
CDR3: CASSANRGGGTDTQYF

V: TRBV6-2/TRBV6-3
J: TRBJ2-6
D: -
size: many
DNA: TGTGCCTCCGATCCGCAGGGGCCCTACGGCTCTGGGGCCAACGTCCTGACTTTC
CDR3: CASDPQGPYGSGANVLTF